Described below is a single TCR beta chain sequence and its context. Its antigen remains unidentified. This specimen belongs to a study of CD8 T cells in Susac syndrome. In contrast to the negatively isolated CD8+ and CD4+ T cells, TEMRA cells were FACS-enriched. CDR1 is SGHRS, CDR2 YFSETQ, per germline. This CDR3 contains 15 residues. J was trimmed by 4 bases and V by 4 bases; bases with no gene match: 10. Regarding the study as a whole: TCR sequencing and HLA analysis covered a relatively small number of individuals.

It was with random hexamers that roughly 0.45 to 1 ug RNA was reverse transcribed. immunoSEQ multiplex PCR amplified TCR beta CDR3 across 54 Vbeta, 13 Jbeta. TCRdb called the immunoSEQ multiplex PCR reads again in MiXCR, with one record for every CDR3 protein. This table holds approximately 160,000 distinct CDR3 sequences, roughly 92% found once. What was sequenced was CD4+ T cells from PBMCs. The TCR comes from a human donor with multiple sclerosis. The V gene is TRBV5-1, the J gene TRBJ1-2; 7 bases map to TRBD1. Here the CDR3 reads CASSPTQGMSYGYTF. CDR3 bases: TGCGCCAGCAGCCCGACACAGGGGATGAGCTATGGCTACACCTTC.